Listed below are T cell receptor beta chains from one sample, sequenced in a study of T cell responses to AZD1222 COVID-19 vaccine. TCRdb's copy holds only in-frame clones and misses some; the assay was immunoSEQ multiplex PCR. The profile shows around 100,000 clones, around 87% of them singletons. The sequencing used peripheral blood, collected on day 0 of MenACWY control vaccination. Receptors originate from an adult in good health. The CDR3 runs from the conserved cysteine through the conserved F or W. D genes are given only for firm matches. Size tells how often a clone was seen (once, few, many) or the class of an expanded clone, and some rows leave it out.

size: -; J: TRBJ1-4; length: 15; D: -; V: TRBV5-4; CDR3: CASSTSGTPNQKLFF; DNA: TGTGCCAGCAGCACGTCCGGGACACCAAATCAAAAACTGTTTTTT
size: -; J: TRBJ2-2; length: 14; D: -; V: TRBV24-1; CDR3: CATKTAGNTGELFF; DNA: TGTGCCACCAAGACTGCGGGGAACACCGGGGAGCTGTTTTTT
size: -; J: TRBJ1-5; length: 15; D: -; V: TRBV6-1; CDR3: CASSEQGTSNQPQHF; DNA: TGTGCCAGCAGTGAACAGGGTACCAGCAATCAGCCCCAGCATTTT
size: -; J: TRBJ2-7; length: 12; D: -; V: TRBV4-3; CDR3: CASSQVPDEQYF; DNA: TGCGCCAGCAGCCAAGTTCCCGACGAGCAGTACTTC
size: -; J: TRBJ2-7; length: 14; D: -; V: TRBV11-1; CDR3: CASSLGPSSYEQYF; DNA: TGTGCCAGCAGCCTGGGACCAAGCTCCTACGAGCAGTACTTC
size: once; J: TRBJ1-2; length: 14; D: -; V: TRBV9; CDR3: CASSVGSRWGGYTF; DNA: TGTGCCAGCAGCGTAGGCTCTCGATGGGGCGGCTACACCTTC
size: -; J: TRBJ1-3; length: 16; D: -; V: TRBV7-2; CDR3: CASSLGGILGGNTIYF; DNA: TGTGCCAGCAGCTTAGGAGGGATTTTGGGTGGAAACACCATATATTTT
size: -; J: TRBJ1-2; length: 15; D: TRBD1; V: TRBV4-1; CDR3: CASSQVRGHDYGYTF; DNA: TGCGCCAGCAGCCAAGTTAGGGGGCATGACTATGGCTACACCTTC
size: -; J: TRBJ1-1; length: 13; D: -; V: TRBV28; CDR3: CASRIQGRPEAFF; DNA: TGTGCCAGCAGGATCCAGGGGAGGCCTGAAGCTTTCTTT
size: -; J: TRBJ2-3; length: 15; D: -; V: TRBV4-3; CDR3: CASSQDRVLGDTQYF; DNA: TGCGCCAGCAGCCAAGATCGGGTTCTGGGAGATACGCAGTATTTT
size: -; J: TRBJ2-7; length: 14; D: TRBD2; V: TRBV28; CDR3: CASRPPAGFYEQYF; DNA: TGTGCCAGCAGGCCCCCAGCGGGATTCTACGAGCAGTACTTC
size: few; J: TRBJ2-3; length: 19; D: TRBD1; V: TRBV7-3; CDR3: CASSPTPPGQGFSTDTQYF; DNA: TGTGCCAGCAGCCCCACCCCCCCGGGACAGGGGTTCTCCACAGATACGCAGTATTTT
size: -; J: TRBJ1-2; length: 13; D: -; V: TRBV6-6; CDR3: CASSYSQTYGYTF; DNA: TGTGCCAGCAGTTACTCACAGACCTATGGCTACACCTTC
size: -; J: TRBJ1-4; length: 15; D: TRBD1; V: TRBV7-9; CDR3: CASSRQTGLNEKLFF; DNA: TGTGCCAGCAGCCGACAGACAGGGCTTAATGAAAAACTGTTTTTT
size: -; J: TRBJ1-1; length: 13; D: TRBD1; V: TRBV5-1; CDR3: CASRQGGNTEAFF; DNA: TGCGCCAGCAGACAGGGGGGGAACACTGAAGCTTTCTTT
size: few; J: TRBJ2-1; length: 12; D: -; V: TRBV7-9; CDR3: CASSPRWDEQFF; DNA: TGTGCCAGCAGCCCACGATGGGATGAGCAGTTCTTC
size: -; J: TRBJ2-5; length: 12; D: -; V: TRBV5-1; CDR3: CASSGHQETQYF; DNA: TGCGCCAGCAGCGGACACCAAGAGACCCAGTACTTC
size: -; J: TRBJ2-5; length: 13; D: -; V: TRBV20-1; CDR3: CSASAVKLGTQYF; DNA: TGCAGTGCTAGTGCGGTCAAGTTAGGGACCCAGTACTTC